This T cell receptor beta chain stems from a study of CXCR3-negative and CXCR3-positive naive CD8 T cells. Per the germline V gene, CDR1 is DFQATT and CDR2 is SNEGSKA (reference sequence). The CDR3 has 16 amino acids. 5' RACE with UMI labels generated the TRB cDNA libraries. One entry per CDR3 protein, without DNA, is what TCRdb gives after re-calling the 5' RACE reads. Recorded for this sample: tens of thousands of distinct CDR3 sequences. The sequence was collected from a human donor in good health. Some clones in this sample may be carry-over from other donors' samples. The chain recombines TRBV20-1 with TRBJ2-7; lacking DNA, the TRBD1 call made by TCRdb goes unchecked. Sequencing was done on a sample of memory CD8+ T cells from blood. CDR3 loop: CSARDSQGRFSYEQYF.